Listed here are 14 T cell receptor beta chains from one sample, sequenced in a study of blood T cell repertoires in COVID-19. Data came from immunoSEQ multiplex PCR; TCRdb stores just in-frame clones and leaves some out. The repertoire holds approximately 400,000 clones, with around 88% as singletons. The specimen sequenced was peripheral blood. These receptors were taken from a woman in her fifties or sixties with COVID-19, enrolled during active disease.

This chain joins TRBV2 and TRBJ2-5, with 7 bases lining up with TRBD1. J was trimmed by 0 bases and V by 7 bases; bases with no gene match: 5. Germline-derived CDR1 and CDR2 are SNHLY and FYNNEI. This CDR3 spans 14 amino acids. The CDR3 DNA reads TGTGCCAGCATTCTGGACAGGAACCAAGAGACCCAGTACTTC. Residues: CASILDRNQETQYF.

The V and J genes are TRBV6-2 or TRBV6-3 and TRBJ1-5; the match to TRBD1 covers 8 bases. CDR3 length equals 15 residues. Germline V CDR1 and CDR2: MNHEY, SVGEGT. The V segment lost 0 bases and the J segment 8 bases; nucleotides outside the gene matches: 6. The CDR3 bases are TGTGCCAGCAGTTACTCGACAGGGGACTGGGAGCCCCAGCATTTT. Residues: CASSYSTGDWEPQHF.

The rearrangement links TRBV5-1 to TRBJ1-4; 7 bases fit TRBD1. CDR1 is SGHRS and CDR2 is YFSETQ in the germline V gene. V dropped 4 bases and J dropped 0; count of bases not matched to a gene: 9. This CDR3 is built from 17 residues. CDR3 region: CASSPEGQQATNEKLFF. The DNA of the CDR3 is TGCGCCAGCAGCCCGGAGGGACAGCAAGCAACTAATGAAAAACTGTTTTTT.

A single count supports this clone. The chain joins TRBV7-6 to TRBJ2-2, with D possibly being TRBD2 (5 bases). This CDR3 has 15 residues. Trimming took 3 bases from V and 5 from J, leaving 13 bases between them. Germline V CDR1 and CDR2: SGHVS, FNYEAQ. CDR3 sequence (DNA): TGTGCCAGCAGCTTGGCATCGGACTCTACCGGGGAGCTGTTTTTT. As protein: CASSLASDSTGELFF.

The chain couples TRBV5-1 to TRBJ1-6; 10 bases map to TRBD1. This CDR3 spans 15 amino acids. Germline assignment: CDR1 SGHRS and CDR2 YFSETQ. V lost 0 bases and J lost 9; bases outside the gene matches: 3. The CDR3 loop is CASSLEGTGVSPLHF. DNA for the CDR3: TGCGCCAGCAGCTTGGAAGGGACAGGGGTTTCACCCCTCCACTTT.

The chain employs TRBV29-1 and TRBJ2-7, with D uncertain. The CDR3 loop spans 14 amino acids. Looked up from germline, CDR1 is SQVTM and CDR2 is ANQGSEA. Trimming left V 0 bases short and J 0 bases short, with 9 bases between. This chain's CDR3 is CSVEETRHSYEQYF. The CDR3 DNA sequence: TGCAGCGTTGAAGAGACAAGGCACTCCTACGAGCAGTACTTC.

The V and J genes are TRBV30 and TRBJ2-3; weak D call: TRBD1 (6 bases). V was trimmed by 0 bases and J by 3 bases, leaving 13 bases between them. The CDR3 is 15 amino acids. Germline V lookup: CDR1 GTSNPN, CDR2 SVGIG (reference sequence). The CDR3 here is CAWSVHNRETDTQYF. DNA for the CDR3: TGTGCCTGGAGTGTACATAACAGGGAAACAGATACGCAGTATTTT.

V gene TRBV10-3 combines with J gene TRBJ2-7; D is ambiguous. V was trimmed by 2 bases and J by 0 bases, leaving 11 bases between them. The CDR3 length is 15 residues. CDR1 and CDR2 from the germline V gene are ENHRY and SYGVKD. The CDR3 sequence is CAISENSLLSYEQYF. The CDR3 coding sequence is TGTGCCATCAGTGAGAACAGCCTACTCTCCTACGAGCAGTACTTC.

The J gene is TRBJ2-3, the V gene TRBV19, with 7 positions matching TRBD2. CDR1 is LNHDA, CDR2 SQIVND, per germline (reference sequence). The CDR3 contains 17 residues. The J segment lost 2 bases and the V segment lost 1 base, leaving 9 bases of the junction unmatched. CDR3 protein: CASSIGGGPSPTDTQYF. CDR3 DNA sequence: TGTGCCAGTAGTATAGGCGGGGGACCCTCGCCCACAGATACGCAGTATTTT. The variable domain in full, with the rest retrieved from reference TRBV19 and TRBJ2-3, is DGGITQSPKYLFRKEGQNVTLSCEQNLNHDAMYWYRQDPGQGLRLIYYSQIVNDFQKGDIAEGYSVSREKKESFPLTVTSAQKNPTAFYLCASSIGGGPSPTDTQYFGPGTRLTVL.

This sequence joins TRBV7-7 and TRBJ2-6; no firm D call. The CDR3 consists of 14 residues. Germline V lookup: CDR1 SSHAT, CDR2 FNYEAQ (reference sequence). V shed 5 bases and J shed 2 bases, with 7 bases lying between them. The CDR3 loop is CASSPVPGANVLTF. CDR3 nucleotides: TGTGCCAGCAGCCCCGTCCCTGGGGCCAACGTCCTGACTTTC. Using reference TRBV7-7 and TRBJ2-6 for the parts outside the CDR3, the full variable domain is GAGVSQSPRYKVTKRGQDVTLRCDPISSHATLYWYQQALGQGPEFLTYFNYEAQPDKSGLPSDRFSAERPEGSISTLTIQRTEQRDSAMYRCASSPVPGANVLTFGAGSRLTVL.

This chain connects TRBV3-1 (or the pseudogene TRBV3-2) to TRBJ1-1, with 11 bases lining up with TRBD1. With 7 bases clipped from V and 5 bases from J, the junction kept 6 bases outside the gene matches. Germline V gene data show CDR1 as LGHDT and CDR2 as YNNKEL (reference sequence). The length of the CDR3 is 14 residues. Here the CDR3 reads CASNLGTGGTEAFF. CDR3 nucleotides: TGTGCCAGCAATCTTGGGACAGGGGGGACTGAAGCTTTCTTT.

V usage is TRBV28 and J usage is TRBJ1-1; 8 bases are shared with TRBD1. J gave up 4 bases and V 6 bases, and 7 bases lay outside the gene matches. This CDR3 has 14 residues. Germline lookup yields CDR1 MDHEN and CDR2 SYDVKM. CDR3 in DNA: TGTGCCAGCAGGGGACAGGTGAGCGGCACTGAAGCTTTCTTT. Its translation: CASRGQVSGTEAFF.

This clone was observed once. The chain is built from TRBV5-4 and TRBJ1-2; 7 bases are a match to TRBD1. Trimming cost V 0 bases and J 4 bases; bases outside gene matches: 6. The CDR3 extends over 15 amino acids. Germline values: CDR1 SGHNT, CDR2 YYREEE (reference sequence). This chain's CDR3 is CASSLARGAGYGYTF. The CDR3 DNA reads as TGTGCCAGCAGCTTGGCCAGGGGGGCCGGCTATGGCTACACCTTC.

The chain has TRBV3-1 (or the pseudogene TRBV3-2) and TRBJ1-2; D unresolved. Per germline, CDR1 LGHDT and CDR2 YNNKEL (reference sequence). The CDR3 spans 15 residues. V shed 5 bases and J shed 3 bases, with 16 bases lying between them. The CDR3 reads CASSTRRNGDYGYTF. The CDR3, as DNA: TGTGCCAGCAGCACGCGGAGGAATGGGGACTATGGCTACACCTTC.